Listed below are T cell receptor beta chains from one sample, sequenced in a study of cytomegalovirus exposure and HLA in healthy donors. TCRdb's table, derived via immunoSEQ multiplex PCR, lists solely in-frame clones and lacks some. The sample has over 75,000 clones, under 85% seen once. Specimen: PBMCs. These receptors originate from a man aged 50-59 years in good health and CMV-seropositive. Both conserved end residues are part of each CDR3. The D gene is left open where the match is weak. Size tells how often a clone was seen (once, few, many) or the class of an expanded clone, and some rows leave it out.

V gene	J gene	D gene	clone size	CDR3 protein	CDR3 DNA
TRBV2	TRBJ1-2	.	once	CASTGIGIQGTYGYTF	TGTGCCAGCACAGGCATTGGGATTCAGGGTACCTATGGCTACACCTTC
TRBV7-2	TRBJ2-7	.	.	CASSRGGTANSYEQYF	TGTGCCAGCAGTCGGGGCGGGACAGCAAACTCCTACGAGCAGTACTTC
TRBV30	TRBJ2-1	.	few	CAWSEGLSPYNEQFF	TGTGCCTGGAGCGAAGGACTCTCTCCCTACAATGAGCAGTTCTTC
TRBV6-1	TRBJ2-1	.	.	CASSDRLSSYNEQFF	TGTGCCAGCAGTGACAGACTGAGCTCCTACAATGAGCAGTTCTTC
TRBV7-6	TRBJ2-7	.	few	CASSPNPGGYEQYF	TGTGCCAGCAGCCCCAATCCCGGCGGGTACGAGCAGTACTTC
TRBV5-6	TRBJ2-5	.	few	CASSLASQETQYF	TGTGCCAGCAGCTTGGCCTCTCAAGAGACCCAGTACTTC
TRBV5-6	TRBJ1-1	.	.	CASSSGMNTEAFF	TGTGCCAGCAGCTCAGGGATGAACACTGAAGCTTTCTTT
TRBV5-4	TRBJ1-2	TRBD1	.	CASSFAGTGDAYTF	TGTGCCAGCAGCTTCGCCGGGACAGGGGATGCCTACACCTTC
TRBV7-2	TRBJ2-7	.	.	CASSLAGSISYEQYF	TGTGCCAGCAGCTTAGCGGGCAGTATCTCCTACGAGCAGTACTTC
TRBV6-5	TRBJ2-3	TRBD1	.	CASRDRESTDTQYF	TGTGCCAGCAGAGACAGGGAGAGCACAGATACGCAGTATTTT
TRBV7-8	TRBJ1-1	TRBD1	.	CASSPGGYTEAFF	TGTGCCAGCAGCCCAGGGGGTTACACTGAAGCTTTCTTT
TRBV5-4	TRBJ2-1	TRBD1	.	CASSSDRGSYNEQFF	TGTGCCAGCAGTTCCGACAGGGGGTCCTACAATGAGCAGTTCTTC
TRBV7-9	TRBJ2-5	.	.	CASSSRETQYF	TGTGCCAGCAGCTCGCGGGAGACCCAGTACTTC
TRBV5-1	TRBJ2-2	.	.	CASSRAGPGGELFF	TGCGCCAGCAGCCGGGCGGGGCCGGGCGGGGAGCTGTTTTTT
TRBV6-5	TRBJ1-4	.	.	CASRLSGTYNEKLFF	TGTGCCAGCAGATTGTCCGGGACTTATAATGAAAAACTGTTTTTT
TRBV6-1	TRBJ2-1	TRBD2	.	CASSGSGGHYNEQFF	TGTGCCAGCAGTGGTAGCGGGGGACATTACAATGAGCAGTTCTTC
TRBV15	TRBJ2-7	.	few	CATSRDRASYEQYF	TGTGCCACCAGCAGAGACAGGGCCTCCTACGAGCAGTACTTC
TRBV30	TRBJ1-4	TRBD1	.	CAWGGQINEKLFF	TGTGCCTGGGGGGGACAGATTAATGAAAAACTGTTTTTT
TRBV4-1	TRBJ2-1	TRBD1	.	CASSKGQNWQFF	TGCGCTAGCAGCAAGGGACAGAATTGGCAGTTCTTC
TRBV28	TRBJ2-5	TRBD2	few	CASSPGLAGSQETQYF	TGTGCCAGCAGCCCGGGACTAGCGGGGAGCCAAGAGACCCAGTACTTC
TRBV7-9	TRBJ2-7	TRBD1	.	CASSLGTGVPEQYF	TGTGCCAGCAGCTTGGGGACAGGGGTCCCCGAGCAGTACTTC
TRBV6-1	TRBJ1-5	.	.	CASRISSGQPQHF	TGTGCCAGCAGGATTTCCTCCGGGCAGCCCCAGCATTTT
TRBV2	TRBJ2-2	TRBD1	once	CASSDRQGPTGELFF	TGTGCCAGCAGCGACAGACAGGGCCCCACCGGGGAGCTGTTTTTT
TRBV29-1	TRBJ2-7	TRBD1	.	CSVGGTGAHEQYF	TGCAGCGTGGGCGGGACAGGGGCCCACGAGCAGTACTTC
TRBV4-2	TRBJ2-5	.	.	CASSQDGTEETQYF	TGTGCCAGCAGCCAAGATGGTACTGAAGAGACCCAGTACTTC
TRBV6-5	TRBJ1-1	TRBD1	few	CASSSPDRSEAFF	TGTGCCAGCAGTTCCCCGGACAGGAGTGAAGCTTTCTTT
TRBV2	TRBJ2-2	.	.	CASSESVSGELFF	TGTGCCAGCAGTGAATCAGTCTCCGGGGAGCTGTTTTTT
TRBV6-5	TRBJ1-2	.	.	CASSLGTGGFGYTF	TGTGCCAGCAGCCTAGGAACAGGCGGTTTTGGCTACACCTTC
TRBV19	TRBJ2-7	.	.	CASRARGGLYEQYF	TGTGCCAGTAGGGCGAGGGGGGGCCTCTACGAGCAGTACTTC
TRBV4-3	TRBJ2-7	.	.	CASSQLWGVAYEQYF	TGCGCCAGCAGCCAACTTTGGGGGGTAGCCTACGAGCAGTACTTC
TRBV12-2	TRBJ1-5	.	.	CASRLKTGNQPQHF	TGTGCAAGTCGCTTGAAGACAGGAAATCAGCCCCAGCATTTT
TRBV5-4	TRBJ1-2	TRBD1	.	CASSPTGSGYGYTF	TGTGCCAGCAGCCCGACAGGGTCGGGCTATGGCTACACCTTC
TRBV30	TRBJ2-7	TRBD2	.	CAWSVWSSGGYEQYF	TGTGCCTGGAGTGTATGGTCTAGCGGGGGCTACGAGCAGTACTTC
TRBV6-6	TRBJ1-2	.	.	CASSYSTPFVDGYTF	TGTGCCAGCAGTTACTCTACACCTTTCGTCGATGGCTACACCTTC
TRBV9	TRBJ2-2	TRBD2	.	CASSVRTSGGESTGELFF	TGTGCCAGCAGCGTGAGGACTAGCGGGGGGGAGAGCACCGGGGAGCTGTTTTTT
TRBV7-2	TRBJ2-3	.	.	CASSPSGSTDTQYF	TGTGCCAGCAGCCCGAGCGGAAGCACAGATACGCAGTATTTT
TRBV25-1	TRBJ2-2	TRBD1	.	CASSESGQGNTGELFF	TGTGCCAGCAGTGAATCCGGACAGGGGAACACCGGGGAGCTGTTTTTT
TRBV5-1	TRBJ2-1	TRBD1	.	CASSLEWPGGYEQFF	TGCGCCAGCAGCTTGGAGTGGCCAGGGGGATATGAGCAGTTCTTC
TRBV10-3	TRBJ1-1	.	.	CAISAGDGKAFF	TGTGCCATCAGTGCGGGAGACGGTAAAGCTTTCTTT
TRBV2	TRBJ1-5	.	.	CASSENTASNQPQHF	TGTGCCAGCAGTGAAAACACAGCTAGCAATCAGCCCCAGCATTTT
TRBV6-6	TRBJ1-2	.	.	CASSKGDNWGYPF	TGTGCCAGCAGTAAGGGGGACAACTGGGGCTACCCCTTC
TRBV7-9	TRBJ2-6	.	once	CASSHRDSGANVLTF	TGTGCCAGCAGCCACAGGGACTCTGGGGCCAACGTCCTGACTTTC
TRBV30	TRBJ2-1	.	.	CACLLVYEQFF	TGTGCCTGCCTACTAGTCTATGAGCAGTTCTTC
TRBV19	TRBJ2-2	.	.	CASTPNGHQGGELFF	TGTGCCAGTACCCCTAACGGCCACCAGGGCGGGGAGCTGTTTTTT
TRBV11-2	TRBJ2-1	TRBD2	.	CASSPVGTSGYNEQFF	TGTGCCAGCAGCCCCGTCGGGACTAGCGGCTACAATGAGCAGTTCTTC
TRBV4-1	TRBJ2-6	.	.	CASSRGDGANVLTF	TGCGCCAGCAGCCGGGGGGACGGGGCCAACGTCCTGACTTTC
TRBV4-3	TRBJ1-2	.	.	CASSQDRGGGYGYTF	TGCGCCAGCAGCCAAGATCGGGGGGGAGGCTATGGCTACACCTTC
TRBV9	TRBJ2-1	.	.	CASSVQGNNEQFF	TGTGCCAGCAGCGTACAGGGTAACAATGAGCAGTTCTTC
TRBV5-1	TRBJ1-2	.	.	CASSGSSGYGYTF	TGCGCCAGCAGCGGATCCTCGGGCTATGGCTACACCTTC
TRBV9	TRBJ2-2	.	.	CASSVALGHPTGELFF	TGTGCCAGCAGCGTAGCTTTAGGACACCCCACCGGGGAGCTGTTTTTT
TRBV27	TRBJ2-7	.	once	CASSTGIFEQYF	TGTGCCAGCAGTACAGGGATCTTCGAGCAGTACTTC
TRBV5-8	TRBJ1-4	TRBD1	.	CASSAYRGEANEKLFF	TGTGCCAGCAGCGCCTACAGGGGGGAGGCTAATGAAAAACTGTTTTTT
TRBV4-1	TRBJ2-3	TRBD2	few	CASSQEAQTGGPTDTQYF	TGCGCCAGCAGCCAAGAGGCCCAAACGGGGGGACCCACAGATACGCAGTATTTT
TRBV6-6	TRBJ1-2	.	.	CASSYSTQGRNGYTF	TGTGCCAGCAGTTACTCGACCCAGGGTAGGAATGGCTACACCTTC
TRBV4-1	TRBJ2-3	.	.	CASSQLSTDTQYF	TGCGCCAGCAGCCAACTAAGCACAGATACGCAGTATTTT
TRBV30	TRBJ1-1	.	.	CACTADNTEAFF	TGTGCCTGCACAGCAGATAACACTGAAGCTTTCTTT
TRBV7-9	TRBJ2-7	TRBD2	.	CASSPLAGSTYEQYF	TGTGCCAGCAGCCCCCTAGCGGGCTCAACCTACGAGCAGTACTTC
TRBV4-3	TRBJ2-7	.	once	CASSQEQGTYEQYF	TGCGCCAGCAGCCAAGAGCAGGGGACCTACGAGCAGTACTTC